Following are 18 T cell receptor beta chains from one sample sequenced in a study of beta chain features in type 1 diabetes. What was sequenced were expressed TCRB transcripts, since all of the isolated RNA had been reverse transcribed. Libraries were prepared by immunoSEQ multiplex PCR; TCRdb keeps only in-frame clonotypes and omits some of them. Of around 330,000 clones listed, approximately 11% are singletons. The sample comprised naive CD4+ T cells from blood. The receptors shown here come from a woman in her 30s in good health.

This clone was seen more than once but under ten times. This chain uses TRBV5-1 with TRBJ1-4, with D tentatively TRBD1 (6 bases). This CDR3 is 15 amino acids long. V was cut by 6 bases and J by 0 bases, with 12 bases left in between. Germline loops: CDR1 SGHRS, CDR2 YFSETQ. The CDR3 here is CASKGQTATNEKLFF. CDR3 nucleotide sequence: TGCGCCAGCAAAGGACAGACTGCAACTAATGAAAAACTGTTTTTT.

This clone was observed a handful of times. The chain has TRBV20-1 and TRBJ2-5; the D is unclear. The CDR3 is 11 residues long. Germline CDR1 is DFQATT and CDR2 is SNEGSKA (reference sequence). The V end was cut by 3 bases, the J end by 3 bases, with 5 bases between. The chain's CDR3 is CSARPKETQYF. The DNA of the CDR3 is TGCAGTGCTAGGCCTAAAGAGACCCAGTACTTC.

A single count supports this clone. V and J are TRBV4-3 and TRBJ2-3; D is ambiguous. Germline-derived CDR1 and CDR2 are LGHNA and YSLEER. V dropped 3 bases and J dropped 0 bases, with 22 bases sitting between them. The length of the CDR3 is 19 residues. The CDR3 region has the DNA TGCGCCAGCAGCCACCCTGATGGTGGGTTCGCTAGTAGCACAGATACGCAGTATTTT. It yields the protein CASSHPDGGFASSTDTQYF.

This clone has just a few counts. The chain has TRBV6-5 and TRBJ2-1, with TRBD2 matching 11 bases. The CDR3 has 12 amino acids. The germline CDR1 and CDR2 sequences are MNHEY and SVGAGI. Trimming took 5 bases from V and 15 from J; bases not matched to a gene: 6. The chain's CDR3 is CASSDTSGGTFF. The CDR3 DNA follows: TGTGCCAGCAGTGACACTAGCGGGGGAACGTTCTTC.

The chain's CDR3 is CASSQDGRPSGRRNEQFF. The DNA for the CDR3 is TGCGCCAGCAGCCAAGACGGCAGGCCCAGCGGGAGACGTAATGAGCAGTTCTTC. V usage is TRBV4-3 and J usage is TRBJ2-1; 8 bases map to TRBD2. Germline V CDR1 and CDR2: LGHNA, YSLEER. This CDR3 has 18 amino acids. V was clipped by 0 bases and J by 7 bases; unmatched bases: 14.

V usage is TRBV9 and J usage is TRBJ2-1; TRBD2 matches 10 bases. The CDR3 runs to 16 residues. Looked up from germline, CDR1 is SGDLS and CDR2 is YYNGEE. The V segment lost 3 bases and the J segment 3 bases; nucleotides outside the gene matches: 6. The CDR3 DNA reads as TGTGCCAGCAGCGCCGGGACTAGCGAGATCTACAATGAGCAGTTCTTC. Encoded protein: CASSAGTSEIYNEQFF.

This clone was observed a handful of times. This chain uses TRBV6-5 with TRBJ1-2; 8 bases align to TRBD1. Trimming at V came to 3 bases and at J to 6 bases, leaving 9 bases not matched to a gene. This CDR3 comprises 15 residues. Germline assignment: CDR1 MNHEY and CDR2 SVGAGI. The CDR3 is CASSYDLRTGNGYTF. The CDR3 coding sequence is TGTGCCAGCAGTTATGATTTGCGGACAGGGAATGGCTACACCTTC.

This clone has a handful of counts. The V gene is TRBV5-6, the J gene TRBJ2-3, with D perhaps TRBD1 (6 bases). CDR3 length: 15 residues. Between the trimmed V and J ends, which lost 0 bases and 7 bases, there was a span of 15 bases. CDR1 and CDR2 from the germline V gene are SGHDT and YYEEEE. This chain's CDR3 is CASSLGDRDKYTQYF. The DNA of the CDR3 is TGTGCCAGCAGCTTGGGAGATCGGGACAAGTATACGCAGTATTTT. Together with reference TRBV5-6 and TRBJ2-3, the CDR3 gives the full variable domain: DAGVTQSPTHLIKTRGQQVTLRCSPKSGHDTVSWYQQALGQGPQFIFQYYEEEERQRGNFPDRFSGHQFPNYSSELNVNALLLGDSALYLCASSLGDRDKYTQYFGPGTRLTVL.

V and J are TRBV18 and TRBJ2-7, with 8 bases that match TRBD1. V trimming: 0 bases; J trimming: 3 bases; junction bases outside the gene matches: 4. CDR1 is KGHSH and CDR2 is LQKENI in the germline V gene. The CDR3 contains 15 residues. The CDR3 loop reads CASSPPTGAGYEQYF. CDR3 sequence (DNA): TGTGCCAGCTCACCACCGACAGGGGCGGGCTACGAGCAGTACTTC.

The chain recombines TRBV2 with TRBJ2-2, with no clear D. Germline V lookup: CDR1 SNHLY, CDR2 FYNNEI. Trimming pared 8 bases from V and 5 bases from J, leaving 6 bases between. The CDR3 is made up of 11 amino acids. CDR3 sequence (DNA): TGTGCCAGCTTGGCAACCGGGGAGCTGTTTTTT. It codes for CASLATGELFF.

This clone showed up just a few times. V gene TRBV18 combines with J gene TRBJ1-1, with D maybe TRBD1 (6 bases). Germline CDR1 and CDR2: KGHSH and LQKENI. The CDR3 spans 14 residues. The V and J ends lost 2 bases and 2 bases respectively, with 9 bases between them. The CDR3 reads CASSPLDSNTEAFF. DNA of the CDR3: TGTGCCAGCTCACCATTGGACAGCAACACTGAAGCTTTCTTT.

The chain recombines TRBV4-3 with TRBJ1-2; no definite D call. From germline, CDR1 is LGHNA and CDR2 YSLEER. The CDR3 consists of 15 residues. Trimming shortened V by 3 bases and J by 0 bases, and 11 bases separated the two germline ends. The CDR3 loop is CASSHGGIANYGYTF. For the CDR3, the DNA is TGCGCCAGCAGCCATGGAGGGATAGCTAACTATGGCTACACCTTC.

The chain employs TRBV7-2 and TRBJ2-3; no clear D gene. Germline CDR1 is SGHTA and CDR2 is FQGNSA. The CDR3 is 15 residues long. With 4 bases removed from V and 0 bases from J, the gap between germline ends came to 11 bases. Here the CDR3 reads CASSYRLQSTDTQYF. The CDR3, as DNA: TGTGCCAGCAGCTATCGTTTACAGAGCACAGATACGCAGTATTTT. Filled out from reference TRBV7-2 and TRBJ2-3, the complete variable domain reads GAGVSQSPSNKVTEKGKDVELRCDPISGHTALYWYRQSLGQGLEFLIYFQGNSAPDKSGLPSDRFSAERTGGSVSTLTIQRTQQEDSAVYLCASSYRLQSTDTQYFGPGTRLTVL.

This clone was detected a few times. This rearrangement joins TRBV10-3 to TRBJ2-1; 8 bases fit TRBD1. The CDR3 runs 12 residues. Germline lookup yields CDR1 ENHRY and CDR2 SYGVKD. V shed 10 bases and J 3 bases; nucleotides not matched to a gene: 2. CDR3 residues: CATGQGYNEQFF. In DNA form, the CDR3 reads TGTGCCACCGGACAGGGCTACAATGAGCAGTTCTTC.

A few counts support this clone. This sample also contains other DNA sequences that code for the same CDR3. The chain recombines TRBV15 with TRBJ2-3; D is possibly TRBD2 (5 bases). The germline CDR1 and CDR2 sequences are LNHNV and YYDKDF (reference sequence). Trimming shortened V by 3 bases and J by 2 bases, and 9 bases separated the two germline ends. This CDR3 comprises 14 residues. The CDR3 nucleotides are TGTGCCACCAGCAGCGGAGGAGACACAGATACGCAGTATTTT. This sequence encodes CATSSGGDTDTQYF.

The rearrangement joins TRBV19 to TRBJ1-5; perhaps TRBD1 as D (6 bases). Germline V CDR1 and CDR2: LNHDA, SQIVND (reference sequence). V lost 3 bases and J 7 bases, leaving 19 bases between the germline ends. This CDR3 region has 16 residues. The CDR3 sequence is CASSILLTGSGQPQHF. For the CDR3, the DNA is TGTGCCAGTAGTATCCTCCTCACAGGGTCAGGGCAGCCCCAGCATTTT.

The rearrangement joins TRBV7-9 to TRBJ2-1, with D possibly being TRBD1 (6 bases). Germline assignment: CDR1 SEHNR and CDR2 FQNEAQ (reference sequence). The CDR3 runs to 14 residues. V lost 4 bases and J lost 2, with 9 bases in between. The CDR3 bases are TGTGCCAGCAGCTCAACAGGGACCTACAATGAGCAGTTCTTC. It codes for CASSSTGTYNEQFF.

This clone was seen only a few times. V and J are TRBV7-9 and TRBJ2-7, with 8 positions matching TRBD1. Germline CDR1 is SEHNR and CDR2 is FQNEAQ (reference sequence). The CDR3 has 15 residues. V shed 1 base and J 0 bases; nucleotides not matched to a gene: 2. Here the CDR3 reads CASSLGTGSSYEQYF. The DNA for the CDR3 is TGTGCCAGCAGCTTAGGGACAGGGTCCTCCTACGAGCAGTACTTC.